This TCR beta chain comes out of a study of OX40 agonist ivuxolimab in advanced cancers. Deletions cut 4 bases from V and 3 bases from J, with 10 bases between. This CDR3 has 13 residues. The V gene's germline CDR1 is SGHNT and CDR2 YENEEA. Using immunoSEQ multiplex PCR, the repertoire was profiled, and TCRdb retains in-frame clones only, with some absent. The table lists fewer than 75,000 clones, roughly 92% of them singletons, with less than 2.5% in the top ten. The source material was CD4+ or CD8+ T cells sorted from blood, sampled in a trial of the OX40 agonist ivuxolimab. The source is an adult with an advanced solid tumor such as melanoma, head and neck, liver or kidney cancer. The chain has TRBV11-3 and TRBJ2-7; maybe TRBD1 (5 bases). Written as DNA, the CDR3 is TGTGCCAGCAGCTCCGACAGATACTACGAGCAGTACTTC. Amino acid sequence: CASSSDRYYEQYF.